Sequencing of this T cell receptor beta chain was carried out in a study of shared clonotypes between healthy human individuals. Study summary: CD4 naive and memory got three plates each, CD8 naive two, CD8 memory one.

TCRdb's table, derived via immunoSEQ multiplex PCR, lists solely in-frame clones and lacks some. This table has under 2,500,000 clones, under 97% appearing once. On this clone itself: The sample has other DNA sequences that encode this CDR3 too.

This TCR came from a man in his late teens or twenties in good health. Sequenced material: naive CD4+ T cells sorted from blood. Subset denoted: CD45RA+ positively selected.

CDR3 DNA: TGTGCCAGCAGCTTGGGCAGCAGCTCCTATAATTCACCCCTCCACTTT. It is translated as CASSLGSSSYNSPLHF. The chain has TRBV7-9 and TRBJ1-6; D unclear. CDR3 length: 16 residues. V was trimmed by 3 bases and J by 0 bases, leaving 9 bases between them. Germline CDR1 is SEHNR and CDR2 is FQNEAQ (reference sequence).